This T cell receptor (beta chain) is from a study of blood T cell repertoires in COVID-19. Study in general: Sources were T cells, B-cell-depleted T cells, or PBMCs; the material itself was cDNA or gDNA.

Losses at the gene ends were 6 bases for V and 0 bases for J; bases not matched to a gene: 8. Germline V gene sequence: CDR1 MNHNY, CDR2 SVGAGI (reference sequence). The CDR3 covers 15 residues. This clone was picked up one time. TCRdb's table, derived via immunoSEQ multiplex PCR, lists solely in-frame clones and lacks some. In the table there are around 92,000 clones, 75% to 85% of which are singletons. The sequencing input was peripheral blood. The clonotype originates from a woman older than 75 with acute or convalescent COVID-19. The chain has TRBV6-6 and TRBJ2-7; TRBD1 matches 7 bases. The CDR3 nucleotides read TGTGCCAGCAGGCAGGGGCAGGGGGACTCCTACGAGCAGTACTTC. Amino acid sequence: CASRQGQGDSYEQYF.